The 21 T cell receptor beta chains listed next were all sequenced from one sample in a study of CD8+CD57+ T cells in acquired aplastic anemia. TCR beta VDJ and CDR3 were profiled, and genomic DNA was the template. TCRdb reprocessed the reads via MiXCR and lists one record per CDR3 protein. The sample lists hundreds of thousands of distinct CDR3 sequences; 25% to 40% were seen once. Individuals selected for sequencing had exhibited CD8+CD57+ cell expansion on flow cytometry. The sample comprised sorted CD4+, CD8+, or CD8+CD57+ T cells (not recorded which) from PBMCs. These receptors all stem from a human donor with aplastic anemia.

This clonotype was counted a few times. The chain is built from TRBV2 and TRBJ1-6, with a tentative D call TRBD1 (5 bases). Per the germline V gene, CDR1 is SNHLY and CDR2 is FYNNEI. V was cut by 1 base and J by 10 bases, with 14 bases left in between. The length of the CDR3 is 15 residues. Written as DNA, the CDR3 is TGTGCCAGCAGTGAAGACAGGCTAATCCGCTCACCCCTCCACTTT. This encodes CASSEDRLIRSPLHF.

The sample holds a few counts of this clonotype. This chain joins TRBV11-2 and TRBJ1-2; D remains ambiguous. The CDR3 contains 17 residues. The V end was cut by 5 bases, the J end by 8 bases, with 27 bases between. The germline CDR1 and CDR2 sequences are SGHAT and FQNNGV. CDR3 nucleotides: TGTGCCAGCAGCCCAAATGAGGTTGGGTTTGCTTTTGGAGGCTACACCTTC. Translation: CASSPNEVGFAFGGYTF.

In regard to this clonotype: This is likely a read error, given that the CDR3 carries no conserved phenylalanine or tryptophan at its end. V is TRBV6-1 and J is TRBJ1-2; D not certain. The germline V gene encodes CDR1 MNHNS and CDR2 SASEGT. V was shortened by 6 bases and J by 4 bases, with 12 bases between the two germline ends. The CDR3 spans 13 residues. The CDR3 DNA is TGTGCCAGCAGACCTCCGGCCTCCTATGGCTACACCCTC. It translates to CASRPPASYGYTL.

The rearrangement uses TRBV19 and TRBJ2-1; D not resolved. Germline lookup yields CDR1 LNHDA and CDR2 SQIVND (reference sequence). This CDR3 has 13 residues. V was trimmed by 3 bases and J by 7 bases, leaving 10 bases between them. The CDR3 DNA follows: TGTGCCAGTAGTATCTCGAAACAAAATGAGCAGTTCTTC. Residues: CASSISKQNEQFF.

This chain joins TRBV15 and TRBJ1-4; tentative D call: TRBD1 (6 bases). Germline-derived CDR1 and CDR2 are LNHNV and YYDKDF (reference sequence). The germline V and J ends were trimmed by 11 bases and 7 bases, with 17 bases remaining between them. The CDR3 runs 13 residues. This chain's CDR3 is CASTSDRSEKLFF. In DNA, the CDR3 is TGTGCCTCTACTTCGGACAGAAGTGAAAAACTGTTTTTT.

This clonotype was found once. A much larger clone lies one base from this, so it may be a read error. The V call is TRBV2, the J call TRBJ1-3; 8 bases are a match to TRBD1. Germline assignment: CDR1 SNHLY and CDR2 FYNNEI. V dropped 9 bases and J dropped 2; count of bases not matched to a gene: 15. This CDR3 has 17 residues. CDR3 nucleotide sequence: TGTGCCAGGGAACATCGGGACAGGAGTGGAGCTGGAAACACCATATATTTT. Translation gives CAREHRDRSGAGNTIYF.

This clonotype was detected ten times or more. V usage is TRBV7-9 and J usage is TRBJ1-6; no clear D gene. The ends were cut back, 5 bases at V and 6 bases at J, with 14 bases in the middle. Germline-derived CDR1 and CDR2 are SEHNR and FQNEAQ (reference sequence). The CDR3 is 15 residues long. The CDR3 here is CASSPASEGNSPLHF. CDR3 DNA sequence: TGTGCCAGCAGCCCTGCCTCGGAGGGTAATTCACCCCTCCACTTT.

For this clonotype: This may arise from a read error, as a much more abundant clone is one base away. The chain joins TRBV19 to TRBJ1-1; TRBD1 matches at 7 bases. Germline CDR1 LNHDA, CDR2 SQIVND (reference sequence). The CDR3 contains 15 residues. Trimming took 11 bases from V and 1 from J; bases not matched to a gene: 13. CDR3 bases: TGTGCCGGAAAAGAATTCGGACAGGCGAACACTGAAGCTTTCTTT. Its translation is CAGKEFGQANTEAFF.

The table lists this clonotype with many counts. The chain links TRBV7-6 to TRBJ2-3, with 12 bases identical to TRBD2. The CDR3 spans 16 residues. Germline CDR1 SGHVS, CDR2 FNYEAQ. Losses at the gene ends were 1 base for V and 6 bases for J; bases not matched to a gene: 5. For the CDR3, the DNA is TGTGCCAGCAGCTTAGTCCTAGCGGGGGGGCCGGATACGCAGTATTTT. Its translation is CASSLVLAGGPDTQYF.

The table lists this clonotype with many counts. The chain has TRBV20-1 and TRBJ2-6; D gene ambiguous. V dropped 0 bases and J dropped 0 bases, with 3 bases sitting between them. This CDR3 is 14 amino acids long. Germline V gives CDR1 DFQATT, CDR2 SNEGSKA (reference sequence). CDR3 sequence: CSARDASGANVLTF. The CDR3 DNA follows: TGCAGTGCTAGAGATGCCTCTGGGGCCAACGTCCTGACTTTC.

As to this clonotype: This may be a read error: a much more frequent sequence differs by one nucleotide. The final CDR3 position lacks the conserved phenylalanine or tryptophan, pointing to a likely read error. V and J are TRBV11-2 and TRBJ1-2; possibly TRBD1 for D (6 bases). The CDR3 has 16 residues. V shed 5 bases and J shed 4 bases, with 20 bases lying between them. CDR1 is SGHAT, CDR2 FQNNGV, per germline. The DNA for the CDR3 is TGTGCCAGCAGCCCAGTAGCAACAGGGCTAATCTATGGCTACACCTCC. Protein product: CASSPVATGLIYGYTS.

J is TRBJ1-6 and V is TRBV2; D is ambiguous. The CDR3 is 15 amino acids. Germline loops: CDR1 SNHLY, CDR2 FYNNEI. The V end lost 7 bases, the J end lost 7 bases, and 17 bases lay between the germline ends. The CDR3 reads CASIQTEGSNSPLHF. CDR3 sequence (DNA): TGTGCCAGCATACAAACGGAGGGCTCGAATTCACCCCTCCACTTT.

The table lists this clonotype with many counts. The gene calls are TRBV7-2 and TRBJ1-6, with D uncertain. Trimming stripped 2 bases from V and 8 bases from J, with 10 bases between. The germline V gene encodes CDR1 SGHTA and CDR2 FQGNSA. This CDR3 spans 14 amino acids. The CDR3 sequence is CASSLSASDSPLHF. In DNA, the CDR3 is TGTGCCAGCAGCTTATCGGCCTCGGATTCACCCCTCCACTTT.

This clonotype was detected ten times or more. The V and J genes are TRBV7-6 and TRBJ1-2, with D unclear. This CDR3 is 12 amino acids long. V was trimmed by 5 bases and J by 4 bases, leaving 8 bases between them. Germline V lookup: CDR1 SGHVS, CDR2 FNYEAQ. Here the CDR3 reads CASSPGGYGYTF. CDR3 nucleotides: TGTGCCAGCAGCCCGGGAGGCTATGGCTACACCTTC. The whole variable domain, filled in from reference TRBV7-6 and TRBJ1-2, reads GAGVSQSPRYKVTKRGQDVALRCDPISGHVSLYWYRQALGQGPEFLTYFNYEAQQDKSGLPNDRFSAERPEGSISTLTIQRTEQRDSAMYRCASSPGGYGYTFGSGTRLTVV.

This clonotype has at least ten counts. The rearrangement joins TRBV14 to TRBJ2-7; the D is unclear. Trimming cost V 0 bases and J 1 base, with 7 bases left between them. CDR1 and CDR2 (germline): SGHDN, FVKESK. This CDR3 is built from 14 residues. The CDR3 DNA reads as TGTGCCAGCAGCCAAGAAGAGTTTTCCTACGAGCAGTACTTC. Translated, it gives CASSQEEFSYEQYF.

J is TRBJ1-3 and V is TRBV29-1; no firm D call. V was trimmed by 3 bases and J by 1 base, leaving 7 bases between them. There are 13 residues in the CDR3. The V gene's germline CDR1 is SQVTM and CDR2 ANQGSEA. CDR3 region: CSVETTSGNTIYF. Written as DNA, the CDR3 is TGCAGCGTTGAGACCACTTCTGGAAACACCATATATTTT.

The chain has TRBV29-1 and TRBJ2-5; D gene ambiguous. The V end lost 4 bases, the J end lost 5 bases, and 8 bases lay between the germline ends. CDR1 is SQVTM and CDR2 is ANQGSEA in the germline V gene. The CDR3 spans 11 residues. CDR3 in DNA: TGCAGCGTTGTTCAGTCCGAGACCCAGTACTTC. Protein: CSVVQSETQYF. The full variable domain, in which reference TRBV29-1 and TRBJ2-5 provide the parts outside the CDR3, is SAVISQKPSRDICQRGTSLTIQCQVDSQVTMMFWYRQQPGQSLTLIATANQGSEATYESGFVIDKFPISRPNLTFSTLTVSNMSPEDSSIYLCSVVQSETQYFGPGTRLLVL.

There are many counts of this clonotype. This chain joins TRBV7-2 and TRBJ1-6; D is perhaps TRBD1 (6 bases). CDR1 and CDR2 from the germline V gene are SGHTA and FQGNSA. The CDR3 loop spans 15 amino acids. V lost 3 bases, J lost 3 bases, and 9 bases lay in between. The CDR3 coding sequence is TGTGCCAGCAGCTTGGGGACAAGCTATAATTCACCCCTCCACTTT. Translated: CASSLGTSYNSPLHF.

In regard to this clonotype: Germline is not matched at one junction end, which may reflect a read error. This chain uses TRBV10-3 with TRBJ1-2; D gene uncertain. Germline CDR1 is ENHRY and CDR2 is SYGVKD. The CDR3 length is 15 residues. The CDR3 here is CASSFTGYPSYGYTF. Here the CDR3 DNA reads TGTGCCAGCAGTTTTACGGGGTACCCCTCCTATGGCTACACCTTC.

V is TRBV6-1 and J is TRBJ1-6, with D perhaps TRBD1 (5 bases). The V and J ends lost 6 bases and 0 bases respectively, with 18 bases between them. The CDR3 runs to 18 residues. The V gene's germline CDR1 is MNHNS and CDR2 SASEGT. The CDR3 bases are TGTGCCAGCAGGCCCTCCGCCATTGACAGCTCCTATAATTCACCCCTCCACTTT. It specifies CASRPSAIDSSYNSPLHF.

About this clonotype: This may be a read error: a much more frequent sequence differs by one nucleotide. The chain recombines TRBV15 with TRBJ2-7; no reliable D call. The V end was cut by 1 base, the J end by 6 bases, with 22 bases between. This CDR3 comprises 17 residues. Germline-derived CDR1 and CDR2 are LNHNV and YYDKDF (reference sequence). The DNA for the CDR3 is TGTGCCACCAGCAGAGCCAGCTTAGATCAGAAAAGATTCGAGCAGTACTTC. It translates to CATSRASLDQKRFEQYF.